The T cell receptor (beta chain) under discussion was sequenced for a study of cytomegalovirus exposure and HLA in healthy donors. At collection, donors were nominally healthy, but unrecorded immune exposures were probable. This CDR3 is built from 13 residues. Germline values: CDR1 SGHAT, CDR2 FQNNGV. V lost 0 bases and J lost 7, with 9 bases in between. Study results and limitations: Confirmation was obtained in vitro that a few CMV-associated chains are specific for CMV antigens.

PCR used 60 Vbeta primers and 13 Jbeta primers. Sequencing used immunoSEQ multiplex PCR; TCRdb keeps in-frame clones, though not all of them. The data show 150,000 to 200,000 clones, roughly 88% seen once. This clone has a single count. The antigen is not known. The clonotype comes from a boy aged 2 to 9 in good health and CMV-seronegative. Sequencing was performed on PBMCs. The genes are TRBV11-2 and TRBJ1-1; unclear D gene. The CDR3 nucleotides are TGTGCCAGCAGCTTAGACCTTCCAGGTGAAGCTTTCTTT. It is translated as CASSLDLPGEAFF.